Each of the 25 T cell receptor beta chains below was sequenced from the same sample in a study of CD8+CD57+ T cells in acquired aplastic anemia. Both TCR beta VDJ combination and CDR3 sequence profiling were carried out. Genomic DNA was the template for this profiling. TCRdb reprocessed the reads with MiXCR, giving one entry per CDR3 protein. Of under 150,000 distinct CDR3 sequences listed, around two fifths are singletons. Material for sequencing was sorted CD4+, CD8+, or CD8+CD57+ T cells (not recorded which) from PBMCs. These receptors were collected from a human donor in good health, serving as a control.

This clonotype turned up a few times. J is TRBJ1-5 and V is TRBV7-9; the match to TRBD1 covers 7 bases. This CDR3 contains 15 residues. J lost 2 bases, V lost 5 bases, and 6 bases had no gene match. Germline V gene sequence: CDR1 SEHNR, CDR2 FQNEAQ (reference sequence). As DNA, the CDR3 is TGTGCCAGCAGCCGACAGGGTGTGGGCAATCAGCCCCAGCATTTT. Encoded protein: CASSRQGVGNQPQHF.

This clonotype was recorded at least ten times. The chain joins TRBV6-5 to TRBJ1-4; 7 nucleotides align to TRBD1. This CDR3 has 14 residues. V lost 4 bases to trimming and J lost 7 bases; unmatched junction nucleotides: 6. Germline CDR1 is MNHEY and CDR2 is SVGAGI. The chain's CDR3 is CASSSGQTFEKLFF. Written as DNA, the CDR3 is TGTGCCAGCAGTTCGGGACAGACCTTTGAAAAACTGTTTTTT.

This clonotype was observed a handful of times. This chain uses TRBV6-1 with TRBJ1-1; TRBD1 aligns across 12 bases. The CDR3 spans 12 residues. The germline gives CDR1 MNHNS, CDR2 SASEGT. The CDR3 reads CEGDRGHTEAFF. CDR3 bases: TGTGAGGGGGACAGGGGGCATACTGAAGCTTTCTTT.

This clonotype was counted at least ten times. The gene calls are TRBV7-2 and TRBJ2-7, with 8 bases lining up with TRBD2. This CDR3 spans 15 amino acids. Germline V CDR1 and CDR2: SGHTA, FQGNSA. Trimming at V came to 5 bases and at J to 0 bases, leaving 6 bases not matched to a gene. CDR3 sequence: CASSPRLATSYEQYF. The CDR3 nucleotides read TGTGCCAGCAGCCCGAGACTAGCGACCTCCTACGAGCAGTACTTC.

This clonotype occurred once. The chain employs TRBV25-1 and TRBJ1-2; D not resolved. CDR3 length: 14 amino acids. V shed 1 base and J shed 3 bases, with 9 bases lying between them. From germline, CDR1 is MGHDK and CDR2 SYGVNS. The CDR3 DNA sequence: TGTGCCAGCAGTGAATTGTCCTGGGACTATGGCTACACCTTC. It yields the protein CASSELSWDYGYTF.

A word on this clonotype: This clone may be a read error of a much larger clone one base away. J is TRBJ1-4 and V is TRBV5-1, with TRBD1 as a possible D gene (6 bases). CDR1 SGHRS and CDR2 YFSETQ come from the germline V gene. The CDR3 is 13 residues long. The CDR3 reads CASSQTGTEKPFF. CDR3 DNA: TGCGCCAGCAGCCAAACAGGGACTGAAAAACCGTTTTTT.

As for this clonotype: This clone may be a read error of a much larger clone one base away. The conserved phenylalanine or tryptophan normally closing the CDR3 is absent here, so this likely arose from a read error. This chain connects TRBV7-7 to TRBJ2-1; D unresolved. Germline-derived CDR1 and CDR2 are SSHAT and FNYEAQ (reference sequence). This CDR3 is built from 15 residues. CDR3 nucleotide sequence: TGCGCCAGCAGCTTGGGTGACACTACCTACAATGAGCAGTTCTTA. Encoded protein: CASSLGDTTYNEQFL.

As DNA, the CDR3 is TGTGCCAGCAGCTTAGGGGGCCGTGACCAAGAGACCCAGTACTTC. This encodes CASSLGGRDQETQYF. The chain uses TRBV7-9 and TRBJ2-5; perhaps TRBD1 as D (5 bases). Germline CDR1 SEHNR, CDR2 FQNEAQ (reference sequence). The V end lost 1 base, the J end lost 0 bases, and 9 bases lay between the germline ends. The CDR3 has 15 amino acids.

This clonotype was found a few times. The chain links TRBV20-1 to TRBJ1-2; 9 bases map to TRBD1. This CDR3 is 13 amino acids long. Germline V CDR1 and CDR2: DFQATT, SNEGSKA (reference sequence). The ends lost 6 bases at V and 3 bases at J; junction bases unmatched: 5. The CDR3 bases are TGCAGTGCCAGGACAGGGGTCGACTATGGCTACACCTTC. Protein: CSARTGVDYGYTF.

This clonotype was recorded at least ten times. In DNA form, the CDR3 reads TGCAGTGCTAGTGGGGACAGGGGGTACGAGCAGTACTTC. It encodes CSASGDRGYEQYF. V usage is TRBV20-1 and J usage is TRBJ2-7, with 11 bases matching TRBD1. Trimming cost V 3 bases and J 4 bases; bases outside gene matches: 2. The CDR3 runs to 13 residues. From germline, CDR1 is DFQATT and CDR2 SNEGSKA (reference sequence).

This clonotype came up many times. V gene TRBV9 combines with J gene TRBJ1-1, with 7 bases identical to TRBD1. J lost 4 bases, V lost 2 bases, and 11 bases had no gene match. The V gene's germline CDR1 is SGDLS and CDR2 YYNGEE. The length of the CDR3 is 16 residues. CDR3 sequence (DNA): TGTGCCAGCAGCGTTACCTTCGGACAGGCGGGCACTGAAGCTTTCTTT. Translating gives CASSVTFGQAGTEAFF. Full variable domain (remainder filled in from reference TRBV9 and TRBJ1-1): DSGVTQTPKHLITATGQRVTLRCSPRSGDLSVYWYQQSLDQGLQFLIQYYNGEERAKGNILERFSAQQFPDLHSELNLSSLELGDSALYFCASSVTFGQAGTEAFFGQGTRLTVV.

This clonotype was seen only a few times. The chain is built from TRBV29-1 and TRBJ2-3; D is perhaps TRBD2 (6 bases). Trimming took 3 bases from V and 2 from J, leaving 15 bases between them. The CDR3 has 15 residues. Per germline, CDR1 SQVTM and CDR2 ANQGSEA. CDR3 loop: CSVDGPGLTTDTQYF. CDR3 nucleotides: TGCAGCGTTGACGGGCCGGGACTGACCACAGATACGCAGTATTTT.

In this sample, this clonotype turned up many times. The V gene is TRBV29-1, the J gene TRBJ1-1; 7 bases line up with TRBD1. The J segment lost 4 bases and the V segment lost 4 bases, leaving 9 bases of the junction unmatched. The CDR3 has 14 residues. In germline, CDR1 is SQVTM, CDR2 ANQGSEA. The CDR3 coding sequence is TGCAGCGTTGTGGGGCTGACAGGGAGCACTGAAGCTTTCTTT. Amino acids: CSVVGLTGSTEAFF.

This sequence joins TRBV28 and TRBJ2-5; 8 bases are a match to TRBD2. CDR3 length: 14 residues. CDR1 is MDHEN and CDR2 is SYDVKM in the germline V gene. Unmatched junction bases numbered 5, after V lost 6 bases and J lost 2 bases. This chain's CDR3 is CASRATSGQETQYF. The CDR3 DNA is TGTGCCAGCAGGGCCACTAGCGGACAAGAGACCCAGTACTTC. Together with reference TRBV28 and TRBJ2-5, the CDR3 gives the full variable domain: DVKVTQSSRYLVKRTGEKVFLECVQDMDHENMFWYRQDPGLGLRLIYFSYDVKMKEKGDIPEGYSVSREKKERFSLILESASTNQTSMYLCASRATSGQETQYFGPGTRLLVL.

This sequence joins TRBV6-1 and TRBJ2-7; either TRBD1 or TRBD2 may fit D (6 bases each). Germline V CDR1 and CDR2: MNHNS, SASEGT. V lost 6 bases and J 4 bases, leaving 10 bases between the germline ends. The CDR3 extends over 12 amino acids. This CDR3 reads CASRRGEYEQYF. Here the CDR3 DNA reads TGTGCCAGCAGGAGGGGGGAATACGAGCAGTACTTC.

V usage is TRBV2 and J usage is TRBJ1-4; D gene uncertain. The CDR3 spans 11 residues. Per the germline V gene, CDR1 is SNHLY and CDR2 is FYNNEI. Trimming took off 6 bases at V and 12 bases at J, with 11 bases between the two ends. CDR3 loop: CASSEQEQLFF. The CDR3, as DNA: TGTGCCAGCAGCGAACAAGAACAACTGTTTTTT. The whole variable domain, remainder taken from reference TRBV2 and TRBJ1-4, is EPEVTQTPSHQVTQMGQEVILRCVPISNHLYFYWYRQILGQKVEFLVSFYNNEISEKSEIFDDQFSVERPDGSNFTLKIRSTKLEDSAMYFCASSEQEQLFFGSGTQLSVL.

Worth noting for this clonotype: A much more abundant neighbour one base away suggests this may be a read error. The chain uses TRBV5-1 and TRBJ2-7, with D perhaps matching TRBD1 (5 bases). The germline gives CDR1 SGHRS, CDR2 YFSETQ. The CDR3 is 14 residues long. Deletions cut 2 bases from V and 7 bases from J, with 16 bases between. CDR3 nucleotide sequence: TGCGCCAGCAGCTTCCAGGGTATGCAGAATGAGCAGTACTTC. This encodes CASSFQGMQNEQYF.

V gene TRBV7-2 combines with J gene TRBJ2-7; D is possibly TRBD1 or TRBD2 (5 bases each). V shed 4 bases and J shed 2 bases, with 9 bases lying between them. The CDR3 extends over 13 amino acids. Germline V gene lookup returns CDR1 SGHTA and CDR2 FQGNSA. In DNA, the CDR3 is TGTGCCAGCAGCTGGGACCTCGCCTACGAGCAGTACTTC. Its translation is CASSWDLAYEQYF. Full variable domain (outside the CDR3, taken from reference TRBV7-2 and TRBJ2-7): GAGVSQSPSNKVTEKGKDVELRCDPISGHTALYWYRQSLGQGLEFLIYFQGNSAPDKSGLPSDRFSAERTGGSVSTLTIQRTQQEDSAVYLCASSWDLAYEQYFGPGTRLTVT.

Ten or more counts support this clonotype. The chain recombines TRBV7-2 with TRBJ1-1; a weak D match, TRBD1 (5 bases). V shed 1 base and J shed 0 bases, with 9 bases lying between them. The CDR3 has 15 residues. The germline CDR1 and CDR2 sequences are SGHTA and FQGNSA. CDR3 loop: CASSLGQKLNTEAFF. In nucleotides, the CDR3 is TGTGCCAGCAGCTTAGGACAGAAACTGAACACTGAAGCTTTCTTT.

In this sample, this clonotype turned up once. This may stem from a read error, because a much larger clone lies one nucleotide away. The rearrangement links TRBV11-1 to TRBJ1-1, with 9 bases that match TRBD1. The CDR3 sequence is 17 residues long. Germline assignment: CDR1 SGHAT and CDR2 FQDESV (reference sequence). The CDR3 nucleotides are TGTGCCAGCAGCCGAGGACAGGGGTTGGTTAAGAGCACTGAAGCTCTCTTT. This translates into CASSRGQGLVKSTEALF.

This clonotype has a count of ten or more. The chain has TRBV7-2 and TRBJ1-1; D remains ambiguous. The CDR3 is made up of 13 amino acids. Trimming removed 7 bases at V and 1 base at J, with 10 bases between. Per germline, CDR1 SGHTA and CDR2 FQGNSA. Here the CDR3 reads CASNPTRNTEAFF. The CDR3 coding sequence is TGTGCCAGCAACCCTACAAGGAACACTGAAGCTTTCTTT. The whole variable domain, remainder taken from reference TRBV7-2 and TRBJ1-1, is GAGVSQSPSNKVTEKGKDVELRCDPISGHTALYWYRQSLGQGLEFLIYFQGNSAPDKSGLPSDRFSAERTGGSVSTLTIQRTQQEDSAVYLCASNPTRNTEAFFGQGTRLTVV.

The J gene is TRBJ2-7, the V gene TRBV19; possible D gene TRBD1, 5 bases. Between the trimmed V and J ends, which lost 6 bases and 4 bases, there was a span of 10 bases. CDR1 LNHDA and CDR2 SQIVND come from the germline V gene (reference sequence). The CDR3 contains 12 residues. The CDR3 reads CASRSTAYEQYF. The CDR3 DNA reads as TGTGCCAGTAGGTCGACAGCGTACGAGCAGTACTTC.

As regards this clonotype: This clone may be a read error of a much larger clone one base away. The CDR3 sequence: CASSRDSSAGTNVLTF. The CDR3 region has the DNA TGCGCCAGCAGCAGGGACAGCAGTGCCGGGACCAACGTCCTGACTTTC. V usage is TRBV5-1 and J usage is TRBJ2-6; 7 bases match TRBD1. Looked up from germline, CDR1 is SGHRS and CDR2 is YFSETQ. V lost 4 bases, J lost 8 bases, and 12 bases stayed unmatched. The CDR3 is 16 amino acids.

This clonotype was picked up a small number of times. A clone one base away is much larger, so this may be a read error. J is TRBJ1-6 and V is TRBV5-1, with TRBD1 identical over 9 bases. With V trimmed by 4 bases and J by 13 bases, 15 bases remained unmatched. CDR3 size: 16 residues. Germline V gene lookup returns CDR1 SGHRS and CDR2 YFSETQ. CDR3 nucleotide sequence: TGCGCCAGCAGCCGCCCCCGGGACAGGGCCCTCTTGCCCCTCCACTTT. Its translation: CASSRPRDRALLPLHF.

This clonotype appeared many times. The junction shows a germline mismatch at one end, possibly a read error. The gene calls are TRBV18 and TRBJ1-1; D not certain. Germline V lookup: CDR1 KGHSH, CDR2 LQKENI. The CDR3 spans 13 residues. The CDR3, as DNA: TGCGCCAGCTCCCCACGTGGGGACACTGAAGCTTTCTTT. This sequence encodes CASSPRGDTEAFF.